Sequencing of this TCR beta chain was carried out in a study of Ad26.COV2.S vaccination and SARS-CoV-2 variants. Study outcomes and limitations: Substantial response breadth was reportedly seen for spike-specific CD8+ and CD4+ T cells after vaccination.

The V end lost 0 bases, the J end lost 7 bases, and 8 bases lay between the germline ends. There are 14 residues in the CDR3. CDR1 is SGHRS and CDR2 is YFSETQ in the germline V gene. The treatment was: 15 to 20 received Ad26.COV2.S at low or high dose, single or two shots; about five received placebo; per-sample allocation not given. All samples were drawn on day 63, counting from the first vaccine or placebo injection. In Boston, the donor was an adult between 18-55 years of age. A note on this clone: Its antigen is not known.

TCRdb keeps only in-frame clones here, not all; method: immunoSEQ multiplex PCR. Among about 350,000 clones, roughly 91% were seen once, and the ten largest hold approximately 5%. The chain employs TRBV5-1 and TRBJ1-6; D possibly corresponds to TRBD1 (5 bases). The specimen comprised peripheral blood, sampled in a trial of Ad26.COV2.S vaccine versus placebo. The sequence was obtained from a person between 18 and 60 years old who received the Ad26.COV2.S COVID-19 vaccine or a placebo. CDR3 in amino acids: CASSLGDSNSPLHF. The CDR3 DNA reads TGCGCCAGCAGCTTGGGAGACAGCAATTCACCCCTCCACTTT.